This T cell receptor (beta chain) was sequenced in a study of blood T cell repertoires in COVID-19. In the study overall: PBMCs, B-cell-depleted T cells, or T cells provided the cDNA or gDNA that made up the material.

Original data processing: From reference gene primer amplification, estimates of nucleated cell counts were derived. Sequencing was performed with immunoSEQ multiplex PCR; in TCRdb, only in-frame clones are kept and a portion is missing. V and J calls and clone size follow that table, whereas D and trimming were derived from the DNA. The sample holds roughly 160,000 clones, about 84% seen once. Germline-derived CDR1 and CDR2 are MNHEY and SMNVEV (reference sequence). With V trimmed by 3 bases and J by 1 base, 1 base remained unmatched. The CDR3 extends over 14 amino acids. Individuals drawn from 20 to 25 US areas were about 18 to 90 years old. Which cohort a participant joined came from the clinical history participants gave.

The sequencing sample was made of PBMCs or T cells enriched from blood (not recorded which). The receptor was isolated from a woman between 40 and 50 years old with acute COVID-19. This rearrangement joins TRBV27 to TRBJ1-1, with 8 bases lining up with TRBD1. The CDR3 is CASSLTGANTEAFF. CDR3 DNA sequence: TGTGCCAGCAGTTTGACAGGGGCGAACACTGAAGCTTTCTTT.